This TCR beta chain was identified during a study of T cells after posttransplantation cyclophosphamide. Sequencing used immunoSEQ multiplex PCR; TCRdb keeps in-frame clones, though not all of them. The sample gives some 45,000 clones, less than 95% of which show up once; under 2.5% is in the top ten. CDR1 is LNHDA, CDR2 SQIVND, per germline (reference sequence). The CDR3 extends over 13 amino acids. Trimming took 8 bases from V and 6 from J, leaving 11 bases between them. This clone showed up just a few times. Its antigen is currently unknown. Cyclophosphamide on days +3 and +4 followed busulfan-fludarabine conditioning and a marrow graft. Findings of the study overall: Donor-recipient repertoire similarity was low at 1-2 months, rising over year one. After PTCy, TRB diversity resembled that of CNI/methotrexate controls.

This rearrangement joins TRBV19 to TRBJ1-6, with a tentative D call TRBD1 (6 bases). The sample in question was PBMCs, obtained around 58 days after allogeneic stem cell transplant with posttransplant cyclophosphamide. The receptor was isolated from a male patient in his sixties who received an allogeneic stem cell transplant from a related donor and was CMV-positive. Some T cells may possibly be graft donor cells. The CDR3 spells CASLARGNSPLHF. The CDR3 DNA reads TGTGCCAGTTTGGCCAGGGGTAATTCACCCCTCCACTTT.